This T cell receptor (beta chain) was obtained from a study of blood T cells in healthy people across ages. The study's findings and limits: The study regarded diversity estimates from one million T cells as underestimates. Age advanced and TCR beta diversity per million T cells fell, roughly linearly.

In the case of this clonotype: Its cognate antigen is unknown.

With a J-beta primer mix and a sample-barcoded 5' primer, a second PCR ran about 7 to 11 cycles. TCRdb passed the 5' RACE reads through MiXCR, listing each CDR3 protein once. The sample has about 1.4 million distinct CDR3 sequences; 59% are singletons. Sample: blood. This receptor was obtained from a man between 18 and 29 years old in good health.

The chain's CDR3 is CSARSGTGGYEQYF. CDR3 DNA: TGCAGTGCTAGGAGCGGGACAGGGGGCTACGAGCAGTACTTC. V gene TRBV20-1 combines with J gene TRBJ2-7, with 11 bases aligning to TRBD1. The CDR3 runs 14 residues. V shed 3 bases and J 3 bases; nucleotides not matched to a gene: 4. CDR1 and CDR2 (germline): DFQATT, SNEGSKA (reference sequence).